The clone carrying this T cell receptor beta chain has more than one count but fewer than ten. As yet, its antigen is unknown. This specimen belongs to a study of T cell repertoires in cytomegalovirus infection. Study summary: Shared public TCR beta signatures pointed to both CMV infection and a matching HLA type.

Overall study results and limits: Dominating the ex vivo response were TCR beta clonotypes that were CMV-specific and HLA-C-restricted.

From the reads, TCRdb called clonotypes with MiXCR, one entry per CDR3 protein. This sample has a few hundred thousand distinct CDR3 sequences; 15% to 20% occur once, and the top ten carry over 40%. CDR1 is MDHEN and CDR2 is SYDVKM in the germline V gene. This CDR3 has 20 residues. V lost 2 bases, J lost 0 bases, and 23 bases lay in between. The V call is TRBV28, the J call TRBJ2-1, with D tentatively TRBD1 or TRBD2 (7 bases each). Material for sequencing was CD8+ T cells from PBMCs. The TCR originated in a human donor in good health (CMV status not recorded). Some clones in this sample may be carry-over from other donors' samples. The CDR3 sequence: CASSLEGGPGQRISYNEQFF. CDR3 sequence (DNA): TGTGCCAGCAGTTTAGAGGGGGGGCCGGGACAGCGAATCTCCTACAATGAGCAGTTCTTC.